The 25 T cell receptor beta chains below all came from one sample that was sequenced in a study of blood T cell repertoires in COVID-19. Libraries were prepared by immunoSEQ multiplex PCR; TCRdb keeps only in-frame clonotypes and omits some of them. The sample contains approximately 270,000 clones, approximately 84% of which appear only once. Sequenced sample: peripheral blood. The receptor set was obtained from a person between 65 and 80 years old with COVID-19, enrolled during active disease.

This chain joins TRBV7-9 and TRBJ1-2, with 7 bases lining up with TRBD1. Germline V lookup: CDR1 SEHNR, CDR2 FQNEAQ (reference sequence). CDR3 length: 13 amino acids. V dropped 5 bases and J dropped 7; count of bases not matched to a gene: 7. The CDR3 nucleotides read TGTGCCAGCAGCCACGAAGGGGGCGGTGGCTACACCTTC. Residues: CASSHEGGGGYTF.

This chain joins TRBV6-1 and TRBJ2-4; 7 positions match TRBD1. The V and J ends lost 3 bases and 3 bases, in that order; junction bases with no gene match: 8. CDR3 length equals 16 residues. Germline V gene lookup returns CDR1 MNHNS and CDR2 SASEGT. The CDR3 region is CASSERTGGDKNIQYF. The DNA for the CDR3 is TGTGCCAGCAGTGAGAGGACAGGAGGTGACAAAAACATTCAGTACTTC.

This clone was observed once. The chain links TRBV9 to TRBJ2-3, with 8 bases that match TRBD1. The length of the CDR3 is 16 residues. The V gene's germline CDR1 is SGDLS and CDR2 YYNGEE. V dropped 0 bases and J dropped 3; count of bases not matched to a gene: 6. The CDR3 loop is CASSVASGQDTDTQYF. In nucleotides, the CDR3 is TGTGCCAGCAGCGTAGCTTCGGGACAGGATACAGATACGCAGTATTTT.

This clone has more than one count but fewer than ten. The rearrangement joins TRBV19 to TRBJ2-7, with 7 bases identical to TRBD1. Germline assignment: CDR1 LNHDA and CDR2 SQIVND (reference sequence). V was clipped by 4 bases and J by 5 bases; unmatched bases: 5. The length of the CDR3 is 13 residues. CDR3 sequence reads: CASSTLTGNEQYF. In nucleotides, the CDR3 is TGTGCCAGTAGTACCCTGACAGGGAACGAGCAGTACTTC.

In this sample, this clone turned up once. This chain joins TRBV7-7 and TRBJ2-7; tentative D call: TRBD1 (7 bases). The germline V gene has CDR1 SSHAT and CDR2 FNYEAQ (reference sequence). The ends were cut back, 5 bases at V and 3 bases at J, with 17 bases in the middle. This CDR3 contains 15 residues. The CDR3 coding sequence is TGTGCCAGCAGCCCAGCAGCAGGGGGGAACTACGAGCAGTACTTC. This gives the protein CASSPAAGGNYEQYF.

The rearrangement uses TRBV28 and TRBJ1-2; D perhaps matches TRBD1 (6 bases). The CDR3 sequence is 17 residues long. Germline CDR1 and CDR2: MDHEN and SYDVKM. V was pared by 7 bases and J by 1 base, with 22 bases between. CDR3 protein: CASTLPGHLPINYGYTF. In DNA, the CDR3 is TGTGCCAGCACCCTCCCGGGACACTTACCCATTAACTATGGCTACACCTTC.

The genes are TRBV7-3 and TRBJ2-1; TRBD2 agrees at 10 bases. Unmatched junction bases numbered 7, after V lost 4 bases and J lost 7 bases. The CDR3 runs to 15 residues. Germline V CDR1 and CDR2: SGHTA, FQGTGA. The CDR3 protein is CASSSQRGGINEQFF. The CDR3 coding sequence is TGTGCCAGCAGCTCCCAGCGGGGGGGCATAAATGAGCAGTTCTTC. Full variable domain (missing parts from reference TRBV7-3 and TRBJ2-1): GAGVSQTPSNKVTEKGKYVELRCDPISGHTALYWYRQSLGQGPEFLIYFQGTGAADDSGLPNDRFFAVRPEGSVSTLKIQRTERGDSAVYLCASSSQRGGINEQFFGPGTRLTVL.

The CDR3, as DNA: TGTGCCAGCCAAGCCGGGACAGCAAACACTGAAGCTTTCTTT. This codes for CASQAGTANTEAFF. The chain joins TRBV6-5 to TRBJ1-1; 7 nucleotides line up with TRBD1. With 8 bases clipped from V and 2 bases from J, the junction kept 8 bases outside the gene matches. Germline V gene sequence: CDR1 MNHEY, CDR2 SVGAGI. This CDR3 has 14 residues.

J is TRBJ2-7 and V is TRBV5-5; tentatively, D is TRBD1 (6 bases). Germline values: CDR1 SGHKS, CDR2 YYEKEE (reference sequence). Between the trimmed V and J ends, which lost 3 bases and 3 bases, there was a span of 16 bases. The CDR3 is 15 residues long. The chain's CDR3 is CASSYKPEQGYEQYF. CDR3 nucleotides: TGTGCCAGCAGCTACAAGCCTGAACAGGGCTACGAGCAGTACTTC.

J is TRBJ2-7 and V is TRBV28; 8 positions agree with TRBD1. From germline, CDR1 is MDHEN and CDR2 SYDVKM. The CDR3 is made up of 15 amino acids. V was pared by 6 bases and J by 3 bases, with 10 bases of the junction left unmatched. CDR3 bases: TGTGCCAGCAGGCCCTCAGGGGGCAAATACTACGAGCAGTACTTC. Encoded protein: CASRPSGGKYYEQYF.

Only one count was recorded for this clone. The rearrangement joins TRBV19 to TRBJ2-3; TRBD2 agrees at 10 bases. Germline V lookup: CDR1 LNHDA, CDR2 SQIVND (reference sequence). The CDR3 spans 15 residues. J was trimmed by 4 bases and V by 4 bases; bases with no gene match: 5. The CDR3 loop reads CASSRAGGIADTQYF. The CDR3, as DNA: TGTGCCAGTAGTAGAGCGGGAGGGATAGCAGATACGCAGTATTTT.

V is TRBV7-8 and J is TRBJ2-7; perhaps TRBD2 as D (5 bases). V was shortened by 5 bases and J by 7 bases, with 15 bases between the two germline ends. Looked up from germline, CDR1 is SGHVS and CDR2 is FQNEAQ. The CDR3 extends over 13 amino acids. The CDR3 loop is CASSNRRTGEQYF. In DNA, the CDR3 is TGTGCCAGCAGCAATAGACGGACGGGAGAGCAGTACTTC.

This clone was picked up one time. The chain combines TRBV5-1 with TRBJ2-5; 7 bases match TRBD2. CDR3 length: 15 residues. V lost 0 bases and J lost 2; bases outside the gene matches: 4. The germline V gene encodes CDR1 SGHRS and CDR2 YFSETQ. In DNA, the CDR3 is TGCGCCAGCAGCTTGGAGGGAGGGCCACAAGAGACCCAGTACTTC. Translated: CASSLEGGPQETQYF.

The chain links TRBV9 to TRBJ2-4; weak D call: TRBD1 (6 bases). CDR3 length: 15 amino acids. CDR1 is SGDLS, CDR2 YYNGEE, per germline. V lost 0 bases and J lost 8, with 15 bases in between. The CDR3 nucleotides read TGTGCCAGCAGCGTAGGCAGGGGTCTATTACACATTCAGTACTTC. Translation gives CASSVGRGLLHIQYF. Complete variable domain (other parts from reference TRBV9 and TRBJ2-4): DSGVTQTPKHLITATGQRVTLRCSPRSGDLSVYWYQQSLDQGLQFLIQYYNGEERAKGNILERFSAQQFPDLHSELNLSSLELGDSALYFCASSVGRGLLHIQYFGAGTRLSVL.

The gene calls are TRBV7-2 and TRBJ1-6; tentative D call: TRBD1 (6 bases). This CDR3 is built from 16 residues. The germline V and J ends were trimmed by 5 bases and 2 bases, with 13 bases remaining between them. Germline assignment: CDR1 SGHTA and CDR2 FQGNSA. CDR3 DNA: TGTGCCAGCAGCAAATCGGGGGGCGCCTATAATTCACCCCTCCACTTT. The encoded protein is CASSKSGGAYNSPLHF. The complete variable domain, with remaining parts taken from reference TRBV7-2 and TRBJ1-6, reads GAGVSQSPSNKVTEKGKDVELRCDPISGHTALYWYRQSLGQGLEFLIYFQGNSAPDKSGLPSDRFSAERTGGSVSTLTIQRTQQEDSAVYLCASSKSGGAYNSPLHFGNGTRLTVT.

The rearrangement links TRBV12-2 to TRBJ2-3; the D segment call TRBD2 is taken from the table without a DNA check. TRBV12-2 is a pseudogene segment. This CDR3 comprises 20 residues. CDR3 residues: CASRFSSGTSGGVITDTQYF. CDR3 bases: TGTGCAAGTCGCTTTTCATCCGGGACTAGCGGGGGGGTGATCACAGATACGCAGTATTTT.

The chain couples TRBV10-3 to TRBJ2-1; 8 nucleotides align to TRBD2. Germline CDR1 reads ENHRY; CDR2 reads SYGVKD. CDR3 length: 13 amino acids. Trimming at V came to 4 bases and at J to 8 bases, leaving 4 bases not matched to a gene. The CDR3 loop is CAISGLARHEQFF. CDR3 bases: TGTGCCATCAGTGGACTAGCGCGGCATGAGCAGTTCTTC.

This sequence joins TRBV7-7 and TRBJ2-5; 8 positions agree with TRBD2. The germline CDR1 and CDR2 sequences are SSHAT and FNYEAQ (reference sequence). The V gene end was trimmed by 1 base and the J gene end by 2 bases; junction bases not matched to a gene: 6. The CDR3 spans 16 residues. The CDR3 here is CASSLVLGLGQETQYF. As DNA, the CDR3 is TGTGCCAGCAGCTTAGTCTTGGGACTAGGACAAGAGACCCAGTACTTC.

This clone has a handful of counts. The rearrangement uses TRBV11-2 and TRBJ1-6; D possibly corresponds to TRBD1 (6 bases). V was pared by 5 bases and J by 6 bases, with 17 bases between. Germline V gene lookup returns CDR1 SGHAT and CDR2 FQNNGV. This CDR3 spans 16 amino acids. The CDR3 region has the DNA TGTGCCAGCAGCCTGAACCGGGACAAATCTAATTCACCCCTCCACTTT. Residues: CASSLNRDKSNSPLHF.

The chain employs TRBV7-3 and TRBJ2-2; no clear D. V lost 2 bases and J lost 6, with 7 bases in between. Germline V gene lookup returns CDR1 SGHTA and CDR2 FQGTGA. CDR3 size: 13 residues. The CDR3 here is CASSLSNSGELFF. The CDR3 nucleotides read TGTGCCAGCAGCTTATCAAATTCCGGGGAGCTGTTTTTT. Drawing the rest from reference TRBV7-3 and TRBJ2-2, the complete variable domain is GAGVSQTPSNKVTEKGKYVELRCDPISGHTALYWYRQSLGQGPEFLIYFQGTGAADDSGLPNDRFFAVRPEGSVSTLKIQRTERGDSAVYLCASSLSNSGELFFGEGSRLTVL.

In its sample, this clone was seen a few times. The V and J genes are TRBV5-1 and TRBJ2-1; 7 positions agree with TRBD2. The junction had 8 bases not matched to a gene; V was cut back by 2 bases and J by 3 bases. Looked up from germline, CDR1 is SGHRS and CDR2 is YFSETQ. The CDR3 contains 16 residues. The CDR3 bases are TGCGCCAGCAGCTTAGCGGGGCGAATCGACTACAATGAGCAGTTCTTC. Protein product: CASSLAGRIDYNEQFF.

The V call is TRBV19, the J call TRBJ1-2; D uncertain. This CDR3 spans 14 amino acids. Germline loops: CDR1 LNHDA, CDR2 SQIVND (reference sequence). Trimming stripped 2 bases from V and 0 bases from J, with 7 bases between. This chain's CDR3 is CASSISDSNYGYTF. CDR3 nucleotide sequence: TGTGCCAGTAGTATATCCGACTCTAACTATGGCTACACCTTC.

The chain links TRBV19 to TRBJ1-2; no firm D call. Trimming stripped 3 bases from V and 5 bases from J, with 4 bases between. Germline V gives CDR1 LNHDA, CDR2 SQIVND (reference sequence). The CDR3 length is 11 residues. Here the CDR3 reads CASSMEYGYTF. CDR3 DNA sequence: TGTGCCAGTAGTATGGAGTATGGCTACACCTTC.

This chain connects TRBV19 to TRBJ2-7; 7 nucleotides line up with TRBD1. CDR1 LNHDA and CDR2 SQIVND come from the germline V gene (reference sequence). The CDR3 loop spans 13 amino acids. Trimming cost V 6 bases and J 2 bases; bases outside gene matches: 4. The CDR3 DNA is TGTGCCAGTAGCTGGACAGGAGCCTACGAGCAGTACTTC. This codes for CASSWTGAYEQYF.

J is TRBJ2-1 and V is TRBV28; TRBD2 matches at 10 bases. From germline, CDR1 is MDHEN and CDR2 SYDVKM. This CDR3 comprises 14 residues. With 2 bases clipped from V and 10 bases from J, the junction kept 5 bases outside the gene matches. The CDR3 region has the DNA TGTGCCAGCAGTTTACGAGCGGGGGGGCACGAGCAGTTCTTC. This sequence encodes CASSLRAGGHEQFF.